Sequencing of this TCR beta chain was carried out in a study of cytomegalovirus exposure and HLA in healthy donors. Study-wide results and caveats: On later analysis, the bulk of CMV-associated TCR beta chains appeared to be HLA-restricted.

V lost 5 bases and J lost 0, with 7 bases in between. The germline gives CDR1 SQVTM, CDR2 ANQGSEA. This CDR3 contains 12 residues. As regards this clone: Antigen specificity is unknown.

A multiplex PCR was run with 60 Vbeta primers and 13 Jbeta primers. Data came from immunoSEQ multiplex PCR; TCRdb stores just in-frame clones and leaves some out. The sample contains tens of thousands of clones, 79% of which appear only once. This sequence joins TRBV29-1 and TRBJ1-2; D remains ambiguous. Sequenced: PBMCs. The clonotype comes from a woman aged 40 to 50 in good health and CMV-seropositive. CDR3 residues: CSVRYSNYGYTF. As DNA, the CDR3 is TGCAGCGTTCGGTATTCTAACTATGGCTACACCTTC.